The entry below describes one T cell receptor (beta chain). The antigen remains undetermined. These data originate in a study of T cells in localized non-small cell lung cancer. General study points: Sequencing was limited to one tumor region, leaving the possibility of heterogeneity open. Maximal T cell clonality occurred in uninvolved adjacent lung, with tumor ranking below it. Longer survival (overall) was linked to higher T cell density in blood. A median about 50 of the top 100 tumor clones appeared in adjacent lung.

TCRdb's copy holds only in-frame clones and misses some; the assay was immunoSEQ multiplex PCR. The sample includes 1,500 to 2,000 clones, just under 40% of them seen just once. The germline V gene encodes CDR1 SGHNT and CDR2 YENEEA. The CDR3 has 18 amino acids. V gave up 6 bases and J gave up 4 bases; unmatched junction bases: 12. The TCR sequence derives from a woman aged 35 to 69 with stage I lung adenocarcinoma. This chain links TRBV11-3 with TRBJ2-6; TRBD1 matches 10 bases. The source material was lung tumor tissue, sampled before any cancer treatment. The CDR3 region is CASSSKGQGRSGANVLTF. In DNA form, the CDR3 reads TGTGCCAGCAGTTCAAAGGGACAGGGGAGGTCAGGGGCCAACGTCCTGACTTTC.